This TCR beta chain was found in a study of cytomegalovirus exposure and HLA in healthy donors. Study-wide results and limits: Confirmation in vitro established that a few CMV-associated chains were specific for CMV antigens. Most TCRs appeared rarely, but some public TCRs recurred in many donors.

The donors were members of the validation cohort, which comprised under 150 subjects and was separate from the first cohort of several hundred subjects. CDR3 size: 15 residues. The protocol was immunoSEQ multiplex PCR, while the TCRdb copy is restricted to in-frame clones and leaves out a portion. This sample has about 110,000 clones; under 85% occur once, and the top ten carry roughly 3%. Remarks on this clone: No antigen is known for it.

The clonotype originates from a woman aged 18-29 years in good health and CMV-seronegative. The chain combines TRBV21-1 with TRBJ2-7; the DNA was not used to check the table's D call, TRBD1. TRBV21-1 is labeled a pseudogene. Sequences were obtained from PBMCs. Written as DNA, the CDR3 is TGTGCCAGCAGCACCGGGACAGGAAGCTCCTACGAGCAGTACTTC. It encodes CASSTGTGSSYEQYF.